This T cell receptor (beta chain) was found in a study of cytomegalovirus exposure and HLA in healthy donors. With regard to this clone: As yet, its antigen is unknown.

The PCR contained 60 Vbeta and 13 Jbeta primers. Some clones are missing from TCRdb's copy, which holds only in-frame ones; the method was immunoSEQ multiplex PCR. The sample records about 180,000 clones, almost 85% being singletons. Study outcomes and limitations: Common viral pathogens seemed to be connected with several of the most significant clusters, according to a later analysis.

This CDR3 is 20 amino acids long. Trimming took 1 base from V and 1 from J; bases not matched to a gene: 10. From germline, CDR1 is LGHNA and CDR2 YSLEER. The rearrangement uses TRBV4-3 and TRBJ2-1; 13 positions agree with TRBD2. The source material was PBMCs. The TCR comes from a young man in good health and CMV-seronegative. This CDR3 is CASSQGPGTSGTGSYNEQFF. In DNA, the CDR3 is TGCGCCAGCAGCCAAGGACCAGGGACTAGCGGGACGGGATCCTACAATGAGCAGTTCTTC.